This T cell receptor beta chain was retrieved from a study of T cell responses to AZD1222 COVID-19 vaccine (dated by TCRdb to the early 2020s). With respect to the entire study: A total of 240 or so trial participants underwent TCR sequencing, of whom 200 to 220 had received two doses of AZD1222 and roughly 26 had received two doses of the MenACWY control vaccine. Enrollment into the trials was organized by age into subgroups of 18-55, 56-69 and 70-plus years, and those subgroups contained approximately 150, 30 and 60 TCR-sequenced participants, respectively.

Per the publication, the time point label means: about 28 days (+/-7) after the second vaccine dose. AZD1222 recipients given second doses at about 4 weeks or at about 12 weeks were pooled, since spike-specific TCR depth and breadth were not found to differ between the two schedules. The vaccinee samples were drawn from two UK trials, COV001 and COV002, one of which was a single-blind randomized controlled phase 2/3 trial testing AZD1222 (ChAdOx1 nCoV-19) in healthy adults. For TCRbeta chain sequencing, PBMC samples were collected from trial participants at day 0 and at day 28 after the second dose. Details on this clone: Its specific antigen is unknown. Qualities for individual bases were not recorded, and no much larger clone is one base off.

The CDR3 regions of human TCRbeta chains were analyzed by immunosequencing. The paper's processing steps were these. Repertoire TCRs were matched against a reference library of SARS-CoV-2-specific TCRs generated with the MIRA antigen-specificity platform. Breadth meant the fraction of unique TCRs that were SARS-CoV-2-associated, whereas depth meant the fraction of total T cells that were SARS-CoV-2-associated. Using the MIRA data, every spike-specific TCR was mapped to the spike region that the TCR reacted to and assigned to either a CD4 or a CD8 class. Log10-transformed breadth and depth values were compared by one-way ANOVA with Sidak's multiple comparisons tests. The table was pulled from immuneACCESS by TCRdb, which kept in-frame rearrangements only. Such tables lose some clones; where checked, under half of the loss comes from unresolved V genes, and the rest has no known cause. V, J and clone size derive from that table, while D and trimming were established from the DNA sequence. The sample table contains roughly 160,000 clones; only one count was recorded for roughly 90% of them. The ten largest make up 4% to 5.5% of the sample.

Between the V and J ends, shortened by 1 base and 6 bases respectively, the junction contains 18 bases. The CDR3 starts with the cysteine, ends with the phenylalanine, and has 16 residues. The retained sequence is limited to the CDR3, 48 bases, with the frame set at the first base. In the germline V gene, CDR1 corresponds to SGDLS and CDR2 to YYNGEE. On the study overall, not on this receptor specifically: After two AZD1222 doses, spike-specific TCR breadth and depth were significantly higher than at day 0 and than in MenACWY recipients. Because no day 14 peak-response samples were available, repertoires were characterized only after the peak T cell response. The 56-69-year group was small, and its depth increase did not reach significance, likely because of low power. Reportedly, almost half of the unique spike-specific TCRs recognized epitopes lying outside the regions that are mutated in the B.1.351 and B.1.1.7 variants. Conclusions about previously exposed vaccinees were limited because only a handful of AZD1222 recipients were SARS-CoV-2 seropositive at baseline. Most participants were white British and females outnumbered males, and the authors suggested that clonal diversity may have been underestimated. Vaccine-associated CD4 TCRs spanned the whole spike protein, with dominant responses in regions 160-218 and 743-854.

This receptor was obtained from an adult who received the AZD1222 COVID-19 vaccine. The sequence joins TRBV9 to TRBJ2-3; tentative D gene TRBD2, with 5 bases matching. The specimen comprised peripheral blood, sampled 28 days after the second AZD1222 dose. The CDR3 amino acid sequence is: CASSVSSSAGRDTQYF. The bases read TGTGCCAGCAGCGTAAGCAGTAGCGCGGGTCGGGATACGCAGTATTTT.